Presented here are 5 T cell receptor beta chains from one specimen sequenced in a study of cytomegalovirus exposure and HLA in healthy donors. Amplification used 60 Vbeta primers and 13 Jbeta primers. Profiled with immunoSEQ multiplex PCR; TCRdb holds only in-frame clones, not every one. Among around 160,000 clones, roughly 79% were seen once, and the ten largest hold about 9.1%. The sequenced sample consisted of PBMCs. The receptors derive from a man between 18 and 29 years old in good health and CMV-seropositive.

This sequence joins TRBV6-5 and TRBJ1-2, with D possibly being TRBD1 (5 bases). Germline loops: CDR1 MNHEY, CDR2 SVGAGI. Trimming removed 2 bases at V and 7 bases at J, with 14 bases between. The CDR3 spans 14 residues. The CDR3 spells CASSYGRVFAGYTF. The CDR3 DNA reads TGTGCCAGCAGTTACGGCAGGGTTTTTGCTGGCTACACCTTC.

This chain joins TRBV28 and TRBJ1-1; D remains ambiguous. The V gene lost 9 bases and the J gene lost 1 base, with 6 bases spanning the gap. The CDR3 is 11 amino acids. Germline values: CDR1 MDHEN, CDR2 SYDVKM. The CDR3 nucleotides read TGTGCCAGTGGGCGGAACACTGAAGCTTTCTTT. Translation gives CASGRNTEAFF. Supplemented by reference TRBV28 and TRBJ1-1, the full variable domain reads DVKVTQSSRYLVKRTGEKVFLECVQDMDHENMFWYRQDPGLGLRLIYFSYDVKMKEKGDIPEGYSVSREKKERFSLILESASTNQTSMYLCASGRNTEAFFGQGTRLTVV.

This sequence joins TRBV2 and TRBJ1-3; D is undetermined. This CDR3 has 15 residues. Per germline, CDR1 SNHLY and CDR2 FYNNEI. V was cut by 3 bases and J by 0 bases, with 9 bases left in between. This CDR3 reads CASSDERLSGNTIYF. CDR3 coding DNA: TGTGCCAGCAGTGATGAGAGACTCTCTGGAAACACCATATATTTT.

The chain carries TRBV6-5 and TRBJ2-7, with 7 bases aligning to TRBD1. The V gene end was trimmed by 3 bases and the J gene end by 3 bases; junction bases not matched to a gene: 5. This CDR3 spans 14 amino acids. From germline, CDR1 is MNHEY and CDR2 SVGAGI. The CDR3 DNA is TGTGCCAGCAGTTATCGAGGGGGCGTCTACGAGCAGTACTTC. This translates into CASSYRGGVYEQYF.

This clone appeared once. The chain links TRBV29-1 to TRBJ2-5, with 8 positions matching TRBD1. With the DNA end fitting TRBJ2-7 better, the J assignment may be wrong. The CDR3 is 12 amino acids. Per the germline V gene, CDR1 is SQVTM and CDR2 is ANQGSEA. CDR3 protein: CSVADRGYEQYF. CDR3 nucleotides: TGCAGCGTCGCCGACAGGGGCTACGAGCAGTACTTC.